This T cell receptor (beta chain) was identified during a study of regulatory T cells in long-lasting Graves disease. Study-wide points: Only peripheral blood was studied, not thyroid tissue. Persistent disease exhibited a predilection for TRBV28, TRBJ1-2 and TRBJ2-5.

This clonotype has just a few counts. Antigen unknown. CDR3 length equals 15 residues. The germline CDR1 and CDR2 sequences are SGHTA and FQGNSA. V lost 6 bases and J 7 bases, leaving 18 bases between the germline ends. iRepertoire HTBI primers and Arm-PCR of CDR3 regions built TCR beta libraries. TCRdb re-called the multiplex PCR reads through MiXCR, storing one row per CDR3 protein. The sample has about 460,000 distinct CDR3 sequences, around 13% seen once. Time point denoted: newly diagnosed GD, antithyroid drugs for less than 3 months. Preparation of the TCR library used RNA extracted from PBMCs. This same sample was also taken into another study, of T cells in Graves' hyperthyroidism and ophthalmopathy. That report adds: The HTBI primer set drove a first-round RT-PCR of the TCR CDR3. Most thyroid clonotypes with frequency above 0.001 were detected in blood.

This clonotype was obtained from a woman in her 50s with Graves disease. Sequences were derived from peripheral blood mononuclear cells (PBMCs), sampled at new diagnosis, from a patient treated with antithyroid drugs. V is TRBV7-2 and J is TRBJ1-4; TRBD1 is a possible D gene (6 bases). This chain's CDR3 is CASSPRTGSTEKLFF. CDR3 in DNA: TGTGCCAGCAGTCCGAGAACAGGGTCTACTGAAAAACTGTTTTTT.